This is a list of T cell receptor beta chains from one sample in a study of shared clonotypes between healthy human individuals. Method: immunoSEQ multiplex PCR; TCRdb's copy keeps in-frame clones and lacks some. Counted here are roughly 2.4 million clones, under 97% occurring once; the ten biggest clones make up 0.13%. Sequenced: naive CD4+ T cells sorted from blood. These receptors were taken from a man younger than 35 in good health. Each CDR3 is given with its conserved first and last residue. Each record gives: V gene, D gene, J gene, CDR3 protein, CDR3 DNA. The D gene is left open where the match is weak.

>TRBV5-4|.|TRBJ1-4
CASSLGQANEKLFF
TGTGCCAGCAGCTTGGGACAGGCTAATGAAAAACTGTTTTTT
>TRBV20-1|.|TRBJ2-1
CSATSDEQFF
TGCAGTGCTACAAGCGATGAGCAGTTCTTC
>TRBV2|.|TRBJ1-1
CASSAADMNTEAFF
TGTGCCAGCAGTGCAGCAGACATGAACACTGAAGCTTTCTTT
>TRBV11-2|.|TRBJ2-2
CASSPLGRGLTGELFF
TGTGCCAGCAGCCCCCTGGGGAGGGGGCTCACCGGGGAGCTGTTTTTT
>TRBV11-3|TRBD1|TRBJ1-1
CASSWGDSTEAFF
TGTGCCAGCAGCTGGGGGGACAGCACTGAAGCTTTCTTT
>TRBV7-6|TRBD1|TRBJ1-4
CASSRTGAFNEKLFF
TGTGCCAGCAGCCGCACAGGGGCCTTTAATGAAAAACTGTTTTTT
>TRBV5-4|TRBD1|TRBJ1-4
CASSLGQGVTNEKLFF
TGTGCCAGCAGCTTAGGGCAGGGGGTAACTAATGAAAAACTGTTTTTT
>TRBV15|.|TRBJ2-3
CATSRPSGTPGIADTQYF
TGTGCCACCAGCAGACCCTCCGGGACTCCCGGGATCGCAGATACGCAGTATTTT
>TRBV18|TRBD2|TRBJ2-1
CASSPRREGHNEQFF
TGTGCCAGCTCACCACGGCGGGAGGGCCACAATGAGCAGTTCTTC
>TRBV10-1|.|TRBJ1-6
CASSEATSRGSPLHF
TGCGCCAGCAGTGAGGCGACATCCCGAGGATCACCCCTCCACTTT
>TRBV5-1|.|TRBJ2-5
CASSGGGGETQYF
TGCGCCAGCAGCGGCGGGGGCGGAGAGACCCAGTACTTC